These 28 T cell receptor beta chains came from one sample sequenced in a study of metastatic and nonmetastatic thyroid tumors. TCRdb reprocessed the PCR reads via MiXCR. This table holds about 19,000 clones, approximately 25% found once. There were no patients who had received any treatment before thyroid surgery. The sequenced sample was blood. These receptors came from a male donor with papillary thyroid cancer or a benign thyroid nodule (not recorded which). Some clones in this sample may be carry-over from other donors' samples.

CDR3 coding DNA: TGCGCCAGCAGCTCGGACACGAACACCGGGGAGCTGTTTTTT. It encodes CASSSDTNTGELFF. The rearrangement uses TRBV5-1 and TRBJ2-2, with D possibly TRBD1 on 5 matching bases. There are 14 residues in the CDR3. Germline values: CDR1 SGHRS, CDR2 YFSETQ. Between the trimmed V and J ends, which lost 3 bases and 0 bases, there was a span of 6 bases.

The rearrangement links TRBV20-1 to TRBJ1-5; a weak D match, TRBD1 (5 bases). The germline V gene has CDR1 DFQATT and CDR2 SNEGSKA (reference sequence). CDR3 length: 14 amino acids. The V end lost 5 bases, the J end lost 1 base, and 12 bases lay between the germline ends. The CDR3 DNA is TGCAGTGCTCTAGGGGCAGTCAGCAATCAGCCCCAGCATTTT. It yields the protein CSALGAVSNQPQHF.

The chain couples TRBV6-1 to TRBJ1-1; D is unclear. The CDR3 totals 14 residues. With 6 bases removed from V and 0 bases from J, the gap between germline ends came to 11 bases. Germline CDR1 and CDR2: MNHNS and SASEGT. In nucleotides, the CDR3 is TGTGCCAGCAGCCCGCCGGGCATGAACACTGAAGCTTTCTTT. Its protein is CASSPPGMNTEAFF.

By sample share, this clone is medium-sized. The chain uses TRBV4-1 and TRBJ2-2; 7 nucleotides align to TRBD2. CDR1 and CDR2 from the germline V gene are MGHRA and YSYEKL. The CDR3 length is 15 residues. The ends lost 1 base at V and 3 bases at J; junction bases unmatched: 2. CDR3 nucleotide sequence: TGCGCCAGCAGCCAAGTTCTAGCGGACACCGGGGAGCTGTTTTTT. Translation gives CASSQVLADTGELFF.

J is TRBJ2-3 and V is TRBV11-3; 7 nucleotides agree with TRBD1. The CDR3 sequence is 15 residues long. With 5 bases clipped from V and 2 bases from J, the junction kept 7 bases outside the gene matches. Germline values: CDR1 SGHNT, CDR2 YENEEA. The CDR3 spells CASSRMTGNTDTQYF. CDR3 coding DNA: TGTGCCAGCAGCCGAATGACAGGGAACACAGATACGCAGTATTTT. Supplemented by reference TRBV11-3 and TRBJ2-3, the full variable domain reads EAGVVQSPRYKIIEKKQPVAFWCNPISGHNTLYWYLQNLGQGPELLIRYENEEAVDDSQLPKDRFSAERLKGVDSTLKIQPAELGDSAVYLCASSRMTGNTDTQYFGPGTRLTVL.

This clone was observed many times. The rearrangement uses TRBV5-4 and TRBJ2-2; 10 nucleotides line up with TRBD2. Germline loops: CDR1 SGHNT, CDR2 YYREEE (reference sequence). V dropped 5 bases and J dropped 6; count of bases not matched to a gene: 10. The CDR3 extends over 16 amino acids. CDR3 nucleotides: TGTGCCAGCAGATCTTCTAGCGGGAGTAACGCCGGGGAGCTGTTTTTT. It translates to CASRSSSGSNAGELFF.

This clone has a single count. The V gene is TRBV4-2, the J gene TRBJ1-6; D remains ambiguous. There are 13 residues in the CDR3. Germline CDR1 LGHNA, CDR2 YNFKEQ. Trimming shortened V by 0 bases and J by 8 bases, and 5 bases separated the two germline ends. DNA of the CDR3: TGTGCCAGCAGCCAAGAAAGGGATTCACCCCTCCACTTT. Its protein product is CASSQERDSPLHF.

This clone was counted ten times or more. The CDR3 bases are TGTGCCAGCAGCTTAGATGGGGGGAGCACAGATACGCAGTATTTT. Encoded protein: CASSLDGGSTDTQYF. The chain employs TRBV11-3 and TRBJ2-3; D is possibly TRBD2 (6 bases). V lost 0 bases to trimming and J lost 0 bases, with 7 bases between them. This CDR3 has 15 residues. Germline assignment: CDR1 SGHNT and CDR2 YENEEA.

This chain uses TRBV9 with TRBJ1-5; 9 bases line up with TRBD1. V lost 2 bases and J lost 4; bases outside the gene matches: 1. Germline loops: CDR1 SGDLS, CDR2 YYNGEE. CDR3 length: 14 amino acids. CDR3 region: CASSVGQGNQPQHF. The CDR3 bases are TGTGCCAGCAGCGTCGGACAGGGGAATCAGCCCCAGCATTTT.

This clone was picked up many times. This sequence joins TRBV18 and TRBJ2-4, with D perhaps TRBD2 (5 bases). Looked up from germline, CDR1 is KGHSH and CDR2 is LQKENI. V was pared by 4 bases and J by 3 bases, with 22 bases between. This CDR3 region has 18 residues. CDR3 coding DNA: TGTGCCAGCTCACTACGCCCGCCTGAACGGGAAGACAAAAACATTCAGTACTTC. Its translation: CASSLRPPEREDKNIQYF.

By share, this clone ranks as medium-sized. The J gene is TRBJ1-2, the V gene TRBV28; 8 positions match TRBD1. Germline CDR1 MDHEN, CDR2 SYDVKM. The CDR3 consists of 14 residues. J was trimmed by 7 bases and V by 7 bases; bases with no gene match: 11. In DNA form, the CDR3 reads TGTGCCAGCAATATCGACAGGGGAAGGGGTGGCTACACCTTC. This codes for CASNIDRGRGGYTF.

V is TRBV28 and J is TRBJ2-2; D is uncertain. The CDR3 is 15 residues long. CDR1 MDHEN and CDR2 SYDVKM come from the germline V gene. The V and J ends lost 6 bases and 3 bases respectively, with 14 bases between them. CDR3 amino acids: CASSPPSPDTGELFF. CDR3 coding DNA: TGTGCCAGCAGCCCACCCTCGCCGGACACCGGGGAGCTGTTTTTT.

The genes are TRBV5-5 and TRBJ1-5; D may be TRBD1 (5 bases). The CDR3 is 14 amino acids. The V end was cut by 0 bases, the J end by 4 bases, with 8 bases between. The germline CDR1 and CDR2 sequences are SGHKS and YYEKEE (reference sequence). The DNA of the CDR3 is TGTGCCAGCAGCTTGGCCACAGGTAATCAGCCCCAGCATTTT. Residues: CASSLATGNQPQHF. The whole variable domain, filled in from reference TRBV5-5 and TRBJ1-5, reads DAGVTQSPTHLIKTRGQQVTLRCSPISGHKSVSWYQQVLGQGPQFIFQYYEKEERGRGNFPDRFSARQFPNYSSELNVNALLLGDSALYLCASSLATGNQPQHFGDGTRLSIL.

This clone is medium-sized (0.01 to 0.1%) within its sample. The gene calls are TRBV4-2 and TRBJ2-7; the match to TRBD2 covers 8 bases. V shed 3 bases and J 3 bases; nucleotides not matched to a gene: 22. Germline CDR1 LGHNA, CDR2 YNFKEQ. The length of the CDR3 is 20 residues. In nucleotides, the CDR3 is TGTGCCAGCAGCCAGGGGAACCTAAAACACGGGGCGAGCGGGAGCTACGAGCAGTACTTC. The encoded protein is CASSQGNLKHGASGSYEQYF.

By sample share, this clone is medium-sized. This chain joins TRBV20-1 and TRBJ1-6; D is ambiguous. CDR1 and CDR2 from the germline V gene are DFQATT and SNEGSKA (reference sequence). This CDR3 spans 12 amino acids. V shed 1 base and J shed 7 bases, with 5 bases lying between them. CDR3 sequence (DNA): TGCAGTGCTAGAGGGATGAATTCACCCCTCCACTTT. It is translated as CSARGMNSPLHF.

In its sample, this clone ranks as medium-sized. Other DNA variants within this sample encode the same CDR3. The chain uses TRBV7-3 and TRBJ2-2; no clear D gene. Per the germline V gene, CDR1 is SGHTA and CDR2 is FQGTGA. V lost 1 base and J lost 0, with 3 bases in between. The CDR3 sequence is 14 residues long. The CDR3 loop is CASSLSSNTGELFF. The CDR3 DNA reads as TGTGCCAGCAGCTTAAGCTCGAACACCGGGGAGCTGTTTTTT.

This clone was seen more than once but under ten times. The CDR3 region is CASSRLAGGSEQFF. Here the CDR3 DNA reads TGTGCCAGCAGTCGTTTGGCAGGGGGCAGTGAGCAGTTCTTC. V is TRBV12-3 or TRBV12-4 and J is TRBJ2-1; 8 nucleotides match TRBD1. V was pared by 5 bases and J by 9 bases, with 9 bases of the junction left unmatched. There are 14 residues in the CDR3.

This clone was recorded a few times. The chain links TRBV6-2 or TRBV6-3 to TRBJ1-5; D may be TRBD1 (6 bases). The CDR3 runs 18 residues. Germline-derived CDR1 and CDR2 are MNHEY and SVGEGT. V was clipped by 6 bases and J by 6 bases, with 27 bases between them. DNA of the CDR3: TGTGCCAGCAGCCCCGCCGACTCCGAACAGGGACCAGCTCAGCCCCAGCATTTT. The encoded protein is CASSPADSEQGPAQPQHF.

Relative to its sample, this clone is medium-sized (0.01 to 0.1%). V gene TRBV24-1 combines with J gene TRBJ2-7; TRBD1 matches 8 bases. The CDR3 length is 16 residues. J was trimmed by 3 bases and V by 2 bases; bases with no gene match: 8. Per germline, CDR1 KGHDR and CDR2 SFDVKD. The CDR3 is CATSDSKETGDYEQYF. The CDR3 DNA is TGTGCCACCAGTGATTCGAAAGAGACAGGGGACTACGAGCAGTACTTC.

This clone occurred a few times. This chain joins TRBV6-1 and TRBJ1-6; no definite D call. This CDR3 region has 14 residues. Between the trimmed V and J ends, which lost 8 bases and 10 bases, there was a span of 18 bases. Germline CDR1 and CDR2: MNHNS and SASEGT. CDR3 in amino acids: CASAGGRSRSPLHF. The CDR3 DNA is TGTGCCAGCGCCGGCGGGCGGTCGAGGTCACCCCTCCACTTT.

This clone is medium-sized by share. The chain has TRBV4-1 and TRBJ1-2, with TRBD1 identical over 7 bases. This CDR3 has 16 amino acids. With V trimmed by 1 base and J by 8 bases, 13 bases remained unmatched. From germline, CDR1 is MGHRA and CDR2 YSYEKL. The CDR3 DNA sequence: TGCGCCAGCAGCCAAGTAGGGGGCCAGGGAACGGGGGGCTACACCTTC. Protein sequence: CASSQVGGQGTGGYTF.

This clone appeared a few times. The chain has TRBV12-3 or TRBV12-4 and TRBJ1-2; 8 nucleotides align to TRBD1. CDR3 length equals 14 residues. Trimming removed 7 bases from V and 7 bases from J; junction bases left unmatched: 11. The CDR3 DNA reads TGTGCCAGCACACCAGGGGGCCCGATGGGTGGCTACACCTTC. Residues: CASTPGGPMGGYTF.

On this clone: At one of its ends the junction is not consistent with the germline gene, which may arise from a read error. CDR3 DNA: TGCGCCATCAGCCCTATCGGGGAAGCAGCAGATACGCAGTATTTT. Amino acid sequence: CAISPIGEAADTQYF. This sequence joins TRBV4-3 and TRBJ2-3; the D gene is possibly TRBD2 (5 bases). Germline-derived CDR1 and CDR2 are LGHNA and YSLEER. The CDR3 is 15 residues long.

V and J are TRBV6-5 and TRBJ2-5; TRBD1 might be the D (6 bases). Trimming stripped 0 bases from V and 5 bases from J, with 13 bases between. Germline V gene sequence: CDR1 MNHEY, CDR2 SVGAGI. This CDR3 has 15 residues. The CDR3 nucleotides read TGTGCCAGCAGTTACTCCGGCAGGGGTTACGAGACCCAGTACTTC. This codes for CASSYSGRGYETQYF.

The chain joins TRBV15 to TRBJ2-7; D is possibly TRBD2 (6 bases). This CDR3 has 15 residues. Germline V gene lookup returns CDR1 LNHNV and CDR2 YYDKDF (reference sequence). Trimming took off 4 bases at V and 5 bases at J, with 18 bases between the two ends. This CDR3 reads CATSITRAGGDEQYF. The CDR3 nucleotides read TGTGCCACCAGCATAACCAGGGCAGGCGGGGACGAGCAGTACTTC.

Only a few counts were recorded for this clone. The V gene is TRBV9, the J gene TRBJ1-1; D is possibly TRBD1 (6 bases). This CDR3 comprises 12 residues. Trimming removed 8 bases from V and 0 bases from J, with 8 bases in between. The germline V gene encodes CDR1 SGDLS and CDR2 YYNGEE. In DNA, the CDR3 is TGTGCCAGTCAGGGGATGAACACTGAAGCTTTCTTT. This encodes CASQGMNTEAFF.

This clone was seen a few times. J is TRBJ2-1 and V is TRBV5-1, with 9 bases aligning to TRBD1. Germline V gene data show CDR1 as SGHRS and CDR2 as YFSETQ. The CDR3 sequence is 19 residues long. Unmatched junction bases numbered 18, after V lost 7 bases and J lost 1 base. CDR3 bases: TGCGCCAGCGGGCGGGGGACAGGGTTGGGACTCGGTTCCTACAATGAGCAGTTCTTC. Protein product: CASGRGTGLGLGSYNEQFF.

This chain joins TRBV15 and TRBJ2-7, with 9 bases identical to TRBD2. The closer fit of TRBJ2-1 to the DNA end suggests the J call may be wrong. Germline V gene sequence: CDR1 LNHNV, CDR2 YYDKDF (reference sequence). The CDR3 loop spans 16 amino acids. DNA for the CDR3: TGTGCCACCAGCAGACTTAGCGGGAGAAGTAGGGATGAGCAGTTCTTC. Residues: CATSRLSGRSRDEQFF.